These 31 T cell receptor beta chains originate from one sample sequenced in a study of T cell repertoires in cytomegalovirus infection. TCRdb used MiXCR to reprocess the reads, holding one entry per CDR3 protein. The data show around 300,000 distinct CDR3 sequences, 20% to 25% seen once. Antigens for these TCRs are unknown. This sample comprised cultured PBMCs, obtained from culture after CMV antigen stimulation. The receptor source for this set is a human donor in good health (CMV status not recorded). Some clones in this sample may be carry-over from other donors' samples.

V is TRBV12-3 or TRBV12-4 and J is TRBJ1-1; 9 positions agree with TRBD1. CDR3 length: 15 amino acids. V dropped 4 bases and J dropped 1; count of bases not matched to a gene: 4. CDR3 nucleotide sequence: TGTGCCAGCAGTTCTACAGGGGGCGCGAACACTGAAGCTTTCTTT. This encodes CASSSTGGANTEAFF.

For this clonotype: Just one base apart from a much larger clone, this may be a read error. The CDR3 sequence is CASSSNPGPRVTQSF. CDR3 nucleotide sequence: TGTGCCAGCAGCTCTAACCCGGGGCCCCGTGTGACCCAGTCCTTC. V gene TRBV7-2 combines with J gene TRBJ2-5; D is tentatively TRBD1 or TRBD2 (5 bases each). This CDR3 comprises 15 residues. Germline-derived CDR1 and CDR2 are SGHTA and FQGNSA.

This clonotype was seen a handful of times. This sequence joins TRBV27 and TRBJ2-3, with D uncertain. The CDR3 contains 15 residues. CDR1 and CDR2 from the germline V gene are MNHEY and SMNVEV (reference sequence). Trimming shortened V by 0 bases and J by 2 bases, and 9 bases separated the two germline ends. The CDR3 loop reads CASSLSWATTDTQYF. The CDR3 DNA reads TGTGCCAGCAGTTTATCGTGGGCAACCACAGATACGCAGTATTTT.

This clonotype was seen more than once but under ten times. DNA for the CDR3: TGTGCCAGCTCACCAGCAGGGAGGTCTGAAAAACTGTTTTTT. Amino acids: CASSPAGRSEKLFF. The rearrangement uses TRBV18 and TRBJ1-4, with D perhaps TRBD1 (5 bases). Looked up from germline, CDR1 is KGHSH and CDR2 is LQKENI. Trimming left V 2 bases short and J 7 bases short, with 11 bases between. The CDR3 extends over 14 amino acids.

With regard to this clonotype: This could be a read error, since a much larger clone is one nucleotide away. The genes are TRBV7-2 and TRBJ1-1; D is undetermined. CDR1 and CDR2 from the germline V gene are SGHTA and FQGNSA. The CDR3 has 15 residues. The CDR3 region is CASSSIPRDGTEALF. CDR3 bases: TGTGCCAGCAGCTCTATACCCCGGGATGGCACTGAAGCTCTCTTT.

This chain joins TRBV29-1 and TRBJ2-2; tentatively, D is TRBD2 (5 bases). Per germline, CDR1 SQVTM and CDR2 ANQGSEA. CDR3 length equals 12 residues. V was trimmed by 8 bases and J by 2 bases, leaving 9 bases between them. The chain's CDR3 is CSCRENTGELFF. In DNA, the CDR3 is TGCAGCTGTCGGGAAAACACCGGGGAGCTGTTTTTT.

This clonotype was picked up a small number of times. The V gene is TRBV4-3, the J gene TRBJ2-7; 11 bases line up with TRBD2. The CDR3 loop spans 15 amino acids. Germline CDR1 LGHNA, CDR2 YSLEER. Losses at the gene ends were 3 bases for V and 2 bases for J; bases not matched to a gene: 3. The CDR3 reads CASSHGLAGAYEQYF. Written as DNA, the CDR3 is TGCGCCAGCAGCCACGGACTAGCGGGCGCCTACGAGCAGTACTTC.

The chain recombines TRBV6-1 with TRBJ2-1; D is undetermined. Germline CDR1 is MNHNS and CDR2 is SASEGT. Trimming removed 0 bases at V and 0 bases at J, with 6 bases between. This CDR3 has 15 residues. The CDR3 DNA reads TGTGCCAGCAGTGAAGCACTGAGCTCCTACAATGAGCAGTTCTTC. Protein: CASSEALSSYNEQFF.

This clonotype was counted a few times. The chain recombines TRBV6-6 with TRBJ2-3; TRBD1 might be the D (6 bases). V gave up 8 bases and J gave up 0 bases, with 18 bases separating them. Germline V gives CDR1 MNHNY, CDR2 SVGAGI (reference sequence). The CDR3 is 16 amino acids. The CDR3: CASVREGVLSTDTQYF. In DNA form, the CDR3 reads TGTGCCAGCGTTCGAGAGGGGGTCCTAAGCACAGATACGCAGTATTTT.

This clonotype was counted only a few times. The chain combines TRBV28 with TRBJ2-7; the D is unclear. Deletions cut 3 bases from V and 0 bases from J, with 12 bases between. The CDR3 sequence is 15 residues long. Germline CDR1 MDHEN, CDR2 SYDVKM. CDR3 loop: CASSLIGIRSYEQYF. The DNA of the CDR3 is TGTGCCAGCAGTTTGATAGGAATTCGCTCCTACGAGCAGTACTTC.

This sequence joins TRBV12-3 or TRBV12-4 and TRBJ2-3; TRBD1 matches at 7 bases. V shed 5 bases and J 4 bases; nucleotides not matched to a gene: 18. The CDR3 runs to 18 residues. The CDR3 sequence is CASSLARGSGPWADTQYF. The CDR3 nucleotides read TGTGCCAGCAGTCTCGCCAGGGGGTCGGGGCCCTGGGCAGATACGCAGTATTTT.

This clonotype was seen a handful of times. J is TRBJ1-2 and V is TRBV19, with D perhaps TRBD1 (5 bases). V gave up 6 bases and J gave up 5 bases, with 22 bases separating them. The CDR3 is 16 amino acids. Germline CDR1 and CDR2: LNHDA and SQIVND (reference sequence). The DNA for the CDR3 is TGTGCCAGTAGGCAGACAGAGGCTCGAAGTCAATATGGCTACACCTTC. It yields the protein CASRQTEARSQYGYTF.

In this sample, this clonotype turned up many times. This chain links TRBV7-9 with TRBJ1-4, with TRBD1 matching 9 bases. The CDR3 totals 14 residues. Germline V gene lookup returns CDR1 SEHNR and CDR2 FQNEAQ (reference sequence). V lost 5 bases to trimming and J lost 7 bases; unmatched junction nucleotides: 5. The CDR3 DNA sequence: TGTGCCAGCAGCCGACAGGGGGGCAGTGAAAAACTGTTTTTT. This sequence encodes CASSRQGGSEKLFF.

The rearrangement uses TRBV10-3 and TRBJ2-1; 8 bases agree with TRBD2. The trim removed 0 bases at V and 6 bases at J, leaving 7 bases unmatched. Per germline, CDR1 ENHRY and CDR2 SYGVKD. This CDR3 contains 16 residues. CDR3 bases: TGTGCCATCAGTGAGTCGGGGCGGGAGGTGCTCAATGAGCAGTTCTTC. It yields the protein CAISESGREVLNEQFF.

In DNA form, the CDR3 reads TGTGCCAGTAGTAGGGGTTGGGCGCTAGAACACAATGAGCAGTTCTTC. Translation: CASSRGWALEHNEQFF. V usage is TRBV19 and J usage is TRBJ2-1; no definite D call. Looked up from germline, CDR1 is LNHDA and CDR2 is SQIVND (reference sequence). Trimming shortened V by 4 bases and J by 5 bases, and 18 bases separated the two germline ends. This CDR3 has 16 residues.

The V and J genes are TRBV5-6 and TRBJ2-5, with 8 bases aligning to TRBD2. The CDR3 loop spans 15 amino acids. V lost 1 base, J lost 4 bases, and 6 bases stayed unmatched. CDR1 is SGHDT, CDR2 YYEEEE, per germline. The CDR3 spells CASSLSGRASETQYF. The CDR3, as DNA: TGTGCCAGCAGCTTGTCCGGGAGGGCCTCAGAGACCCAGTACTTC. Variable domain in full (rest from reference TRBV5-6 and TRBJ2-5): DAGVTQSPTHLIKTRGQQVTLRCSPKSGHDTVSWYQQALGQGPQFIFQYYEEEERQRGNFPDRFSGHQFPNYSSELNVNALLLGDSALYLCASSLSGRASETQYFGPGTRLLVL.

This chain joins TRBV7-6 and TRBJ2-2, with 8 bases identical to TRBD1. Trimming at V came to 3 bases and at J to 6 bases, leaving 3 bases not matched to a gene. Germline CDR1 SGHVS, CDR2 FNYEAQ. The length of the CDR3 is 14 residues. As DNA, the CDR3 is TGTGCCAGCAGCTTCCAGGGGGCGGCCGGGGAGCTGTTTTTT. The encoded protein is CASSFQGAAGELFF.

V usage is TRBV7-2 and J usage is TRBJ2-5; 11 bases match TRBD2. The V segment lost 1 base and the J segment 5 bases; nucleotides outside the gene matches: 12. This CDR3 is built from 18 residues. Germline lookup yields CDR1 SGHTA and CDR2 FQGNSA. The CDR3 coding sequence is TGTGCCAGCAGCTTAGGACCTTTTAGCGGGAGGGCCGCTGAGACCCAGTACTTC. It yields the protein CASSLGPFSGRAAETQYF. The full variable domain, its missing parts supplied by reference TRBV7-2 and TRBJ2-5, is GAGVSQSPSNKVTEKGKDVELRCDPISGHTALYWYRQSLGQGLEFLIYFQGNSAPDKSGLPSDRFSAERTGGSVSTLTIQRTQQEDSAVYLCASSLGPFSGRAAETQYFGPGTRLLVL.

V gene TRBV5-3 combines with J gene TRBJ2-7; 10 nucleotides line up with TRBD1. TRBV5-3 counts as an open reading frame of uncertain function. V lost 8 bases, J lost 5 bases, and 10 bases stayed unmatched. The CDR3 sequence is 14 residues long. The CDR3: CASSRGQGRDEQYV. The CDR3 nucleotides read TGTGCCAGCAGCCGGGGACAGGGGCGCGACGAGCAGTACGTC.

The chain employs TRBV28 and TRBJ2-5; D is unresolved. Germline CDR1 reads MDHEN; CDR2 reads SYDVKM. V lost 8 bases, J lost 5 bases, and 12 bases lay in between. The CDR3 extends over 12 amino acids. CDR3 sequence reads: CASGPYKETQYF. The DNA for the CDR3 is TGTGCCAGCGGCCCCTATAAGGAGACCCAGTACTTC.

This clonotype showed up just a few times. V is TRBV5-4 and J is TRBJ2-1, with 8 bases aligning to TRBD2. The CDR3 runs 15 residues. Trimming removed 5 bases from V and 8 bases from J; junction bases left unmatched: 12. The germline CDR1 and CDR2 sequences are SGHNT and YYREEE (reference sequence). The CDR3 DNA sequence: TGTGCCAGCAGACCAAGCGGGAGCGGGTACGATGAGCAGTTCTTC. Translation: CASRPSGSGYDEQFF.

This chain links TRBV4-3 with TRBJ2-1; no clear D. V lost 0 bases and J 1 base, leaving 10 bases between the germline ends. Germline V gives CDR1 LGHNA, CDR2 YSLEER. This CDR3 has 16 residues. DNA for the CDR3: TGCGCCAGCAGCCAAGATTGGGCAGTTTCCTACAATGAGCAGTTCTTC. Encoded protein: CASSQDWAVSYNEQFF.

This clonotype was detected only a few times. The genes are TRBV12-5 and TRBJ2-1; TRBD1 agrees at 7 bases. J gave up 6 bases and V 4 bases, and 12 bases lay outside the gene matches. This CDR3 spans 16 amino acids. Germline V gives CDR1 LGHNT, CDR2 FRNRAP. The CDR3 region has the DNA TGTGCTAGTGGTTCCTCACGGGACAGATTAATCAATGAGCAGTTCTTC. It codes for CASGSSRDRLINEQFF.

This clonotype has just a few counts. This sequence joins TRBV20-1 and TRBJ2-7, with TRBD2 matching 10 bases. The V and J ends lost 6 bases and 2 bases, in that order; junction bases with no gene match: 10. The CDR3 consists of 15 residues. Germline V gene sequence: CDR1 DFQATT, CDR2 SNEGSKA (reference sequence). CDR3 DNA: TGCAGTGCCACGCCCTCACTAGCGGGAACCTACGAGCAGTACTTC. Translating it yields CSATPSLAGTYEQYF.

The J gene is TRBJ1-1, the V gene TRBV19; D might be TRBD1 (5 bases). This CDR3 region has 16 residues. Between the trimmed V and J ends, which lost 7 bases and 6 bases, there was a span of 24 bases. Germline assignment: CDR1 LNHDA and CDR2 SQIVND (reference sequence). The CDR3 sequence: CASTTPRGGSSAEAFF. As DNA, the CDR3 is TGTGCCAGTACTACACCTCGGGGGGGTTCGAGCGCTGAAGCTTTCTTT.

This chain uses TRBV7-2 with TRBJ1-2; tentatively, D is TRBD1 (6 bases). From germline, CDR1 is SGHTA and CDR2 FQGNSA. V was shortened by 1 base and J by 5 bases, with 11 bases between the two germline ends. The CDR3 contains 14 residues. CDR3 sequence (DNA): TGTGCCAGCAGCTTAGAGGCCAGGGGATATGGCTACACCTTC. It yields the protein CASSLEARGYGYTF.

This clonotype has a handful of counts. Written as DNA, the CDR3 is TGTGCCAGCATGGGCGGCGGGAGGGCGCAGTATTTT. Amino acids: CASMGGGRAQYF. The V and J genes are TRBV2 and TRBJ2-3, with TRBD2 identical over 9 bases. The CDR3 runs to 12 residues. CDR1 and CDR2 from the germline V gene are SNHLY and FYNNEI. Trimming removed 7 bases from V and 10 bases from J; junction bases left unmatched: 6.

The gene calls are TRBV24-1 and TRBJ2-3, with 8 bases identical to TRBD2. Germline loops: CDR1 KGHDR, CDR2 SFDVKD. J gave up 5 bases and V 4 bases, and 7 bases lay outside the gene matches. CDR3 length equals 15 residues. The CDR3 region has the DNA TGTGCCACCAGTGACCCCGGGACTAGACGAGATACGCAGTATTTT. Protein: CATSDPGTRRDTQYF.

This clonotype has more than one count but fewer than ten. The V call is TRBV11-3, the J call TRBJ2-2, with 11 nucleotides matching TRBD2. Germline values: CDR1 SGHNT, CDR2 YENEEA. J lost 6 bases, V lost 5 bases, and 8 bases had no gene match. The CDR3 is 16 residues long. The CDR3 region has the DNA TGTGCCAGCAGCCCCCGACTAGCGGGAAGCTCCGGGGAGCTGTTTTTT. Translating gives CASSPRLAGSSGELFF.

The chain employs TRBV12-3 or TRBV12-4 and TRBJ2-2; D call uncertain. Trimming cost V 9 bases and J 6 bases, with 5 bases left between them. This CDR3 contains 10 residues. The DNA for the CDR3 is TGTGCCAGTGGCCCCGGGGAGCTGTTTTTT. This encodes CASGPGELFF.

This clonotype was seen ten or more times. The chain employs TRBV7-9 and TRBJ2-1; the D is unclear. The V end lost 5 bases, the J end lost 10 bases, and 9 bases lay between the germline ends. Germline loops: CDR1 SEHNR, CDR2 FQNEAQ (reference sequence). The CDR3 loop spans 11 amino acids. The CDR3 loop is CASSRVREQFF. CDR3 DNA sequence: TGTGCCAGCAGCCGAGTCCGCGAGCAGTTCTTC.